This T cell receptor beta chain was found in a study of cytomegalovirus exposure and HLA in healthy donors. Primers included in the PCR were 60 Vbeta and 13 Jbeta primers. Data came from immunoSEQ multiplex PCR; TCRdb stores just in-frame clones and leaves some out. Here the sample spans over 100,000 clones, 79% being singletons. This CDR3 has 13 residues. CDR1 is GTSNPN and CDR2 is SVGIG in the germline V gene (reference sequence). The V and J ends lost 4 bases and 11 bases respectively, with 17 bases between them. On this clone itself: Antigen: not known.

Study results and limitations: Earlier results showed most TCR beta V segments being productive about 90% or about 30% of the time. As was reported, the classifier diagnosed cytomegalovirus status with high specificity and sensitivity.

The specimen was PBMCs. The J gene is TRBJ1-4, the V gene TRBV30; D is unresolved. The origin of this receptor is a young woman in good health and CMV-seropositive. The chain's CDR3 is CAWKPGRRNKLFF. The CDR3 nucleotides read TGTGCCTGGAAGCCTGGCCGGCGGAATAAACTGTTTTTT. The complete variable domain, with remaining parts taken from reference TRBV30 and TRBJ1-4, reads SQTIHQWPATLVQPVGSPLSLECTVEGTSNPNLYWYRQAAGRGLQLLFYSVGIGQISSEVPQNLSASRPQDRQFILSSKKLLLSDSGFYLCAWKPGRRNKLFFGSGTQLSVL.